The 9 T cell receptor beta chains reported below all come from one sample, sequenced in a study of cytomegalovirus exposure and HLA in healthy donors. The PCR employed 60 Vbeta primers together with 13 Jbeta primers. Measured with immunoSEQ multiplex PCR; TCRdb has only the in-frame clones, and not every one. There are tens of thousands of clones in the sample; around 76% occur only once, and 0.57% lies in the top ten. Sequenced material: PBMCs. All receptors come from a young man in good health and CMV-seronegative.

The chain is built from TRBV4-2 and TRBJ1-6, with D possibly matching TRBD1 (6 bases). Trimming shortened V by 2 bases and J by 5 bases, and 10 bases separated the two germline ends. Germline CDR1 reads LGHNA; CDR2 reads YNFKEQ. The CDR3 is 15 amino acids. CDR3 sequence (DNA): TGTGCCAGCAGCCAATTGGGACAAAATAATTCACCCCTCCACTTT. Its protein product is CASSQLGQNNSPLHF.

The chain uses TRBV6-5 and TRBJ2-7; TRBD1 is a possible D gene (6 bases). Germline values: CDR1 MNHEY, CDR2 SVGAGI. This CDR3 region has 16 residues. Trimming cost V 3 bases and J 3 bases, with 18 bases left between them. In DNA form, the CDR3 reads TGTGCCAGCAGTTATCGATGGACAGATCAATTCTACGAGCAGTACTTC. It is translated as CASSYRWTDQFYEQYF.

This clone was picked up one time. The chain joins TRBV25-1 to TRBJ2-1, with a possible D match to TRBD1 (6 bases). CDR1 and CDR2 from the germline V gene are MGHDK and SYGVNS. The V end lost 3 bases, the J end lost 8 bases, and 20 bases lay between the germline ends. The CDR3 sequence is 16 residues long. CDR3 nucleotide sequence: TGTGCCAGCAGTGAGAAACTCCAGGGGCGCTTCTATGAGCAGTTCTTC. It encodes CASSEKLQGRFYEQFF.

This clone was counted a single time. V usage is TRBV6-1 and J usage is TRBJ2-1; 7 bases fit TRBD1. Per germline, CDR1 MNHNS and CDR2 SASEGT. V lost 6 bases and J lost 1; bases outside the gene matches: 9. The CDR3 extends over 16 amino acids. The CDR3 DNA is TGTGCCAGCAGGGAAAGACAGGGCTTATCCTACAATGAGCAGTTCTTC. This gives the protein CASRERQGLSYNEQFF.

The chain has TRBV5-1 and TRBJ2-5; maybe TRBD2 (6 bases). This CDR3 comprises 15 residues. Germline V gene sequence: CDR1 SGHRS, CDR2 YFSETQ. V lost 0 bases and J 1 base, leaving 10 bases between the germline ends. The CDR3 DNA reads TGCGCCAGCAGCTTGGGGGCGGGACCCCAAGAGACCCAGTACTTC. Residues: CASSLGAGPQETQYF.

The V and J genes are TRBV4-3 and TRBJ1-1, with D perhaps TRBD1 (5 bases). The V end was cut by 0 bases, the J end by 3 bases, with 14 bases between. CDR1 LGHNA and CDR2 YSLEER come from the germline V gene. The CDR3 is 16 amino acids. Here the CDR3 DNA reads TGCGCCAGCAGCCAAGATGGGGGGGTTATGTACACTGAAGCTTTCTTT. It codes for CASSQDGGVMYTEAFF.

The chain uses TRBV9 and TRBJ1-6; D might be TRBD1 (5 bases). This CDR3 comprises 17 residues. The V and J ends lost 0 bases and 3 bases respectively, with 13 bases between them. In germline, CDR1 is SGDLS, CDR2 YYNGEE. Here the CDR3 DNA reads TGTGCCAGCAGCGTAGGCGGGGGAGGGAACTATAATTCACCCCTCCACTTT. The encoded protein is CASSVGGGGNYNSPLHF.

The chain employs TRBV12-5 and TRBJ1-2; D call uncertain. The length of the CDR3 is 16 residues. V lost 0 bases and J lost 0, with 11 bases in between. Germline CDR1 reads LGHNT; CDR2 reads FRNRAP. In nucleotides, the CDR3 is TGTGCTAGTGGTTTGGTACTAGAGTTAACTAACTATGGCTACACCTTC. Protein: CASGLVLELTNYGYTF. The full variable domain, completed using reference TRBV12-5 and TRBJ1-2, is DARVTQTPRHKVTEMGQEVTMRCQPILGHNTVFWYRQTMMQGLELLAYFRNRAPLDDSGMPKDRFSAEMPDATLATLKIQPSEPRDSAVYFCASGLVLELTNYGYTFGSGTRLTVV.

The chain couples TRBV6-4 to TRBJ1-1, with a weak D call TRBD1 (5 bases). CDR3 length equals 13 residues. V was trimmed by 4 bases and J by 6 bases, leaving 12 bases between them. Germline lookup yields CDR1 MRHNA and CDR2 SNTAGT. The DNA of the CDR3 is TGTGCCAGCAGTGTTACGTGGGACTCTGAAGCTTTCTTT. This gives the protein CASSVTWDSEAFF.